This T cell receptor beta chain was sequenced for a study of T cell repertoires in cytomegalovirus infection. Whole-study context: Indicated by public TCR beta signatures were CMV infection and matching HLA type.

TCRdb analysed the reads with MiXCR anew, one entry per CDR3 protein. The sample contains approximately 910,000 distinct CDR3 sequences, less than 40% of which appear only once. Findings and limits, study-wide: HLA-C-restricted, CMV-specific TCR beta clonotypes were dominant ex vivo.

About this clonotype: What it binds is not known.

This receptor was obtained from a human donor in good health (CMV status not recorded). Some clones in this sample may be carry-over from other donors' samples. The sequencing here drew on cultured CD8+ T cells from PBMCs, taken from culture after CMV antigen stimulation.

The CDR3 nucleotides are TGTGCCAGCAGCCCCGTACTCGAAGATACGCAGTATTTT. As protein: CASSPVLEDTQYF. This chain uses TRBV7-9 with TRBJ2-3; D gene ambiguous. Trimming shortened V by 5 bases and J by 5 bases, and 11 bases separated the two germline ends. The CDR3 spans 13 residues. CDR1 and CDR2 from the germline V gene are SEHNR and FQNEAQ (reference sequence).